The sequence of this T cell receptor beta chain was determined in a study of identical twins. Template switching, a step in the protocol, added a universal primer site, and cDNA carried unique molecular identifiers. MiXCR, applied by TCRdb to the 5' RACE reads, yields one record per CDR3 protein. This sample has fewer than 500,000 distinct CDR3 sequences, with approximately 24% found just once. The germline CDR1 and CDR2 sequences are DFQATT and SNEGSKA (reference sequence). Trimming at V came to 3 bases and at J to 8 bases, leaving 9 bases not matched to a gene. The CDR3 has 14 residues. This clonotype was detected only a few times. These data are also associated with another study on T cells expressing NK-cell markers.

This TCR was sampled from a woman aged 18-35 years in good health. This chain links TRBV20-1 with TRBJ2-1; TRBD2 matches 8 bases. Sequences were obtained from CD4+ T cells sorted from blood. The CDR3 sequence is CSASAGGVVYEQFF. In DNA, the CDR3 is TGCAGTGCTAGTGCGGGGGGCGTTGTCTATGAGCAGTTCTTC.